This T cell receptor beta chain was observed in a study of shared clonotypes between healthy human individuals (dated by TCRdb to about 2020). In the study overall: A few men and two women, aged 18 to 49 years, made up the cohort. Blood TCR repertoires of five healthy adults were deeply sequenced to estimate repertoire size and the extent of clonotype sharing between individuals. Per donor, leukapheresis produced somewhere between about 0.85 and 9.5 billion PBMCs. To increase sequencing depth and limit assay-specific biases, different laboratories used diverse techniques to prepare libraries and sequence TCR repertoires. For each donor, CD4 naive and CD4 memory were each run on three plates, CD8 naive on two plates, and CD8 memory on one plate.

Healthy HIV-negative adults with no recently reported acute infections or vaccinations were included as donors. All donors were Caucasian adults living in Nashville, Tennessee, USA. CD4+ T cells were enriched by magnetic negative selection; naive cells were then positively selected on CD45RA, and the negative fraction formed the memory subset. After blood collection by leukapheresis, PBMCs were isolated using Ficoll-Histopaque density gradient centrifugation and then cryopreserved in the vapor phase of liquid nitrogen. Analytical flow cytometry was used to check the purity and quantity of every magnetically sorted T cell population. From each sorted fraction, genomic DNA was isolated and quantified by UV absorbance on a Nanodrop 2000c. This clone was counted many times. Its antigen is still unknown. Base qualities are not provided; no much larger clone lies one nucleotide away. The identical CDR3 is also encoded by other nucleotide sequences in the sample.

TCR CDR3 regions were amplified from genomic DNA by multiplex PCR using the deep immunoSEQ assay. For each cell subset, the extracted genomic DNA was distributed evenly across all wells of several immunoSEQ 96-well plates, and each plate served as one replicate. For sorted subsets, roughly 200 ng of genomic DNA, equivalent to tens of thousands of T cell genomes, went into each replicate PCR. Purified libraries were measured with a Qubit 3.0 fluorometer, size-checked on a Bioanalyzer 2100, and measured again with the KAPA Library Quantification kit. Every immunoSEQ 96-well plate was sequenced on a separate single-read 150-cycle Illumina NextSeq 550 flow cell. As for the original processing: Because only junctional sequences without quality scores were contained in the immunoSEQ output, filtering matching that applied to full-length reads could not be performed. Sequences were annotated with PyIR, a Python wrapper for IgBLAST v1.9, and V/J genes and CDR3 were assigned using IMGT germline references. Reads were removed for weak V/J assignments (E-value above 1e-6), missing CDR3, stop codons, out-of-frame junctions, or ambiguous translated residues. V3J clonotypes were defined as sequences sharing an identical inferred V gene, J gene, and CDR3 amino acid sequence. Percentage overlap between repertoires was computed as shared unique clonotypes divided by the size of the smaller repertoire. Three approaches were used to assess repertoire richness: RTK rarefaction, the Chao1 estimator, and Recon v2.1 estimates of unobserved clonotypes. OLGA was used to compute generation probabilities for all TCRbeta clonotypes that the gDNA method yielded from a handful of donors. The table comes from immuneACCESS by way of TCRdb, which keeps in-frame sequences with V and J called. Part of the clones is missing from these tables; in studies checked, under half for an unresolved V gene and the rest for unknown reasons. Clone size and the V and J calls come from that table; the DNA yielded D and trimming. Recorded for this sample are some 1.1 million clones; 77% of them occurred a single time. The ten top clones hold 0.85% to 1% of the sample.

The research as a whole found: Based on pairwise subsampling, the degree of clonotype sharing among donors was expected to be affected by sequencing depth. Sharing across a few donors was observed for roughly 5.4% of naive CD4, under 4% of naive CD8, roughly 2.4% of memory CD4, and about 0.4% of memory CD8 clonotypes. Because the study included only a small number of donors, the genetic and exposure-history diversity represented was limited. Naive subsets generally had larger estimated clonotype richness than memory subsets did. Compared with non-shared clonotypes, clonotypes shared by all four sorted-subset donors had higher generation probabilities. Even with the large sequencing depth, rarefaction of the sorted-subset datasets indicated that sequencing was incomplete. Sampling was restricted to blood, and TCR repertoires in tissue are likely to differ from TCR repertoires in blood.

CDR1 and CDR2 (KGHSH, LQKENI) derive from the germline V gene. The CDR3 runs 13 residues from the cysteine to the phenylalanine. The only DNA kept is the CDR3, 39 bases in frame from the first base. V was cut back by 2 bases and J by 4 bases, leaving a gap of 6 bases between them. The rearranged segments are TRBV18 and TRBJ1-5; a weak D assignment points to TRBD1 (5 bases agree). This receptor was identified in a man aged 18 to 30 in good health. Some clones in this sample may be carry-over from other donors' samples. The specimen sequenced was memory CD4+ T cells from PBMCs. The cell subset or site label, read with the paper, signifies: CD45RA-negative fraction. The DNA sequence is TGTGCCAGCTCACCAACAGGAAATCAGCCCCAGCATTTT. This is translated as CASSPTGNQPQHF. The full variable domain, with segments outside the CDR3 supplied by the reference TRBV18 and TRBJ1-5 proteins, appears as NAGVMQNPRHLVRRRGQEARLRCSPMKGHSHVYWYRQLPEEGLKFMVYLQKENIIDESGMPKERFSAEFPKEGPSILRIQQVVRGDSAAYFCASSPTGNQPQHFGDGTRLSIL.